The T cell receptor (beta chain) described here comes from a study of CD8+CD57+ T cells in acquired aplastic anemia. Study overall: Sorting CD4+ and CD8+ cells gave DNA averaging 3.2 ug. Points from the study as a whole: There were twenty-nine CD8+ CDR3 sequences that occurred in both patients and controls.

Profiling that covered TCR beta VDJ and CDR3 relied on genomic DNA as its template. TCRdb re-called the reads with MiXCR, one entry per CDR3 protein. The sample yields some 200,000 distinct CDR3 sequences, roughly half seen once. Comments on this clonotype: What it binds is unknown. At one end the junction does not follow the germline gene, possibly because of a read error.

The CDR3 has 13 residues. Germline lookup yields CDR1 LNHDA and CDR2 SQIVND (reference sequence). Patients included in sequencing had previously demonstrated CD8+CD57+ cell expansion by flow cytometry. Severe acquired aplastic anemia was diagnosed in all patients. Patients had received no therapy at the time of blood sampling. The sequenced material came from sorted CD4+, CD8+, or CD8+CD57+ T cells (not recorded which) from PBMCs. This chain links TRBV19 with TRBJ1-2, with no clear D. This receptor was identified in a human donor with aplastic anemia. Here the CDR3 DNA reads TGTGCCAGTGGTATGGGGAACGGTGATGGCTACACCTTC. It translates to CASGMGNGDGYTF.